Listed below are T cell receptor beta chains from one sample, sequenced in a study of CD8 T cells in ankylosing spondylitis. TCRdb processed the 5' RACE reads anew with MiXCR; each CDR3 protein has one entry. The sample contains more than 650,000 distinct CDR3 sequences, about 11% of which appear only once. Material: blood, either unsorted or a sorted T cell fraction (not recorded which). These receptors all come from a male donor with ankylosing spondylitis. CDR3s include the opening cysteine and the closing phenylalanine or tryptophan. D genes are given only for firm matches. Only part of the rows carry a size: once, few, many, or a class if the clone is expanded.

D gene	clone size	V gene	J gene	CDR3 protein	CDR3 DNA
TRBD2	few	TRBV27	TRBJ2-7	CASSLSPSGVYEQYF	TGTGCCAGCAGTCTCTCGCCTAGCGGGGTCTACGAGCAGTACTTC
-	few	TRBV5-5	TRBJ1-4	CATSRLGGIPEKLFF	TGTGCCACCTCTCGACTTGGGGGGATTCCCGAAAAACTGTTTTTT
-	-	TRBV15	TRBJ2-5	CATGSGVGIQETQYF	TGTGCCACTGGTAGCGGAGTAGGGATCCAAGAGACCCAGTACTTC
TRBD2	few	TRBV10-3	TRBJ2-3	CAISSGLAGGQETQYF	TGTGCCATCAGTTCCGGGCTAGCGGGGGGGCAGGAAACGCAGTATTTT
-	few	TRBV7-3	TRBJ2-1	CASSPRGVYSYNEQFF	TGTGCCAGCAGCCCGAGGGGGGTCTACTCCTACAATGAGCAGTTCTTC
TRBD1	many	TRBV15	TRBJ2-1	CATTDGQGYNEQFF	TGTGCCACCACGGATGGACAGGGGTACAATGAGCAGTTCTTC
TRBD1	many	TRBV7-2	TRBJ1-1	CASTETGWNTEAFF	TGTGCCAGCACTGAGACAGGGTGGAACACTGAAGCTTTCTTT
TRBD2	-	TRBV5-6	TRBJ2-7	CASSRYSGGTPPYEQYF	TGTGCCAGCAGCAGGTATAGCGGGGGGACACCACCCTACGAGCAGTACTTC
TRBD2	few	TRBV27	TRBJ2-3	CASGTIYTDTQYF	TGTGCCAGCGGGACTATCTACACAGATACGCAGTATTTT
-	many	TRBV29-1	TRBJ2-5	CSVAGVNQETQYF	TGCAGCGTTGCAGGGGTAAACCAAGAGACCCAGTACTTC
TRBD2	-	TRBV11-1	TRBJ2-5	CASGGGPLETQYF	TGTGCCAGCGGCGGGGGGCCTCTAGAGACCCAGTACTTC
-	few	TRBV20-1	TRBJ2-1	CSATHLATRYNEQFF	TGCAGTGCAACCCATCTAGCGACCCGTTACAATGAGCAGTTCTTC
-	-	TRBV4-1	TRBJ2-7	CASSRQAGPISYEQYF	TGCGCCAGCAGCCGACAGGCGGGTCCAATCTCCTACGAGCAGTACTTC
TRBD2	-	TRBV20-1	TRBJ2-1	CSARLAGVGLVYNEQFF	TGCAGTGCTAGACTAGCGGGAGTAGGACTTGTTTACAATGAGCAGTTCTTC
TRBD2	-	TRBV20-1	TRBJ2-3	CSAPGTKRTDTQYF	TGCAGTGCCCCCGGGACTAAACGGACAGATACGCAGTATTTT
TRBD1	few	TRBV9	TRBJ2-1	CASSAGQGWLNEQFF	TGTGCCAGCAGCGCGGGACAGGGGTGGCTCAATGAGCAGTTCTTC
-	many	TRBV5-1	TRBJ1-2	CASSLEAGLGYTF	TGCGCCAGCAGCTTGGAGGCAGGCCTCGGCTACACCTTC
TRBD2	few	TRBV18	TRBJ2-1	CASSSGTSGPYNEQFF	TGTGCCAGCTCATCCGGGACTAGCGGGCCATACAATGAGCAGTTCTTC
TRBD1	-	TRBV20-1	TRBJ1-5	CSASTGSQQPQHF	TGCAGTGCTTCGACAGGGTCGCAACAGCCCCAGCATTTT
-	few	TRBV5-5	TRBJ2-3	CASSSLVRNADTQYF	TGTGCCAGTAGCAGCTTGGTACGAAACGCAGATACGCAGTATTTT
-	-	TRBV6-1	TRBJ1-2	CASRHGENYGYTF	TGTGCCAGCAGGCACGGAGAAAACTATGGCTACACCTTC
-	-	TRBV10-3	TRBJ2-2	CAISESTTGVGGPGSCFF	-
TRBD1	-	TRBV6-1	TRBJ1-5	CASSPGQIPNQPQHF	TGTGCCAGCAGCCCGGGACAGATACCCAATCAGCCCCAGCATTTT
-	few	TRBV10-3	TRBJ1-1	CAISRGAGQAFF	TGTGCCATCAGTCGTGGGGCAGGCCAAGCTTTCTTT
TRBD2	-	TRBV7-2	TRBJ2-1	CASSLVTSGRKQFF	TGTGCCAGCAGCTTAGTTACTAGCGGGAGAAAGCAGTTCTTC
TRBD1	few	TRBV18	TRBJ1-1	CASSLEGAGEAFF	TGTGCCAGCTCACTTGAGGGGGCTGGTGAAGCTTTCTTT
-	many	TRBV29-1	TRBJ2-7	CSVLLAEFSYEQYF	TGCAGCGTCCTGTTAGCGGAGTTTAGCTACGAGCAGTACTTC
-	few	TRBV15	TRBJ2-1	CATSRDFVDEQFF	TGTGCCACCAGCAGAGATTTTGTGGATGAGCAGTTCTTC
TRBD2	few	TRBV27	TRBJ2-1	CASSRVAGASYNEQFF	TGTGCCAGCAGTAGGGTAGCGGGAGCATCCTACAATGAGCAGTTCTTC
-	few	TRBV2	TRBJ1-2	CAGRGPGSF	TGTGCCGGGCGGGGACCGGGAAGTTTC
-	once	TRBV6-2/TRBV6-3	TRBJ2-5	CASSWRVETQYF	TGTGCCAGCAGTTGGCGGGTAGAGACCCAGTACTTC
-	few	TRBV7-2	TRBJ2-2	CASRPDANTGELFF	TGTGCCAGCAGACCTGACGCTAACACCGGGGAGCTGTTTTTT
TRBD2	-	TRBV24-1	TRBJ2-3	CATSQPSGSTDTQYF	TGTGCCACCAGTCAACCTAGCGGGAGTACAGATACGCAGTATTTT
TRBD2	-	TRBV15	TRBJ2-3	CATSRDRTSGTDTQYF	TGTGCCACCAGCAGAGACCGGACTAGCGGCACAGATACGCAGTATTTT
TRBD1	-	TRBV7-8	TRBJ1-2	CASSPDREHGYTF	TGTGCCAGCAGCCCGGACAGGGAACATGGCTACACCTTC
-	many	TRBV29-1	TRBJ2-7	CSVGFHRDSYEQYF	TGCAGCGTTGGGTTTCATAGGGACTCCTACGAGCAGTACTTC
TRBD1	-	TRBV28	TRBJ1-1	CASSLGLDRGPTEAFF	TGTGCCAGCAGTTTAGGGCTCGACAGGGGGCCCACTGAAGCTTTCTTT
-	-	TRBV7-2	TRBJ2-7	CASSSTLPYEQYF	TGTGCCAGCAGCTCCACACTACCCTACGAGCAGTACTTC
-	few	TRBV18	TRBJ2-5	CASSPTSQETQYF	TGTGCCAGCTCACCGACTAGCCAAGAGACCCAGTACTTC
TRBD1	-	TRBV7-2	TRBJ2-7	CASSLAGTGLYEQYF	TGTGCCAGCAGCTTAGCGGGGACAGGCCTCTACGAGCAGTACTTC
-	many	TRBV29-1	TRBJ2-5	CSVGGGEETQYF	TGCAGCGTTGGGGGGGGCGAGGAGACCCAGTACTTC
-	-	TRBV6-6	TRBJ2-5	CASSPFGEETQYF	TGTGCCAGCAGCCCTTTTGGGGAAGAGACCCAGTACTTC
-	-	TRBV4-2	TRBJ2-5	CASSQVRKQETQYF	TGTGCCAGCAGCCAAGTCAGGAAACAAGAGACCCAGTACTTC